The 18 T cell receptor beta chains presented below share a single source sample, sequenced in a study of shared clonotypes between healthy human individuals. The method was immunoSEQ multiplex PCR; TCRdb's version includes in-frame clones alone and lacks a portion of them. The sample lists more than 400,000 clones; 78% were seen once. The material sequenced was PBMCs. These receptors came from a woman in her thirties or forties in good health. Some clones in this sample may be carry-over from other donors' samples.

Written as DNA, the CDR3 is TGCAGCGTACGCCGGGACAGGGGGCAATTTAAGTCCGGGGAGCTGTTTTTT. This encodes CSVRRDRGQFKSGELFF. The chain carries TRBV29-1 and TRBJ2-2; 12 bases are a match to TRBD1. Germline V gene sequence: CDR1 SQVTM, CDR2 ANQGSEA. The CDR3 runs to 17 residues. V dropped 6 bases and J dropped 6; count of bases not matched to a gene: 14.

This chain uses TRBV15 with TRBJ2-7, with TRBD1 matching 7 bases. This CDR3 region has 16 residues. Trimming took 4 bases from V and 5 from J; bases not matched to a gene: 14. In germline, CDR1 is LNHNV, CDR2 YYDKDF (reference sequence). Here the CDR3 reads CATSTLKGQLGHEQYF. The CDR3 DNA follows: TGTGCCACCAGCACCTTAAAGGGACAGCTAGGGCACGAGCAGTACTTC.

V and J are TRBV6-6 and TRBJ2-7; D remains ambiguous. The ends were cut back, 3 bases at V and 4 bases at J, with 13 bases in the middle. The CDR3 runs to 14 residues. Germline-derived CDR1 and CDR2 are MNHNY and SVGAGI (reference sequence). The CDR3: CASSYLSNFYEQYF. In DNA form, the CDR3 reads TGTGCCAGCAGTTATCTTTCGAATTTTTACGAGCAGTACTTC.

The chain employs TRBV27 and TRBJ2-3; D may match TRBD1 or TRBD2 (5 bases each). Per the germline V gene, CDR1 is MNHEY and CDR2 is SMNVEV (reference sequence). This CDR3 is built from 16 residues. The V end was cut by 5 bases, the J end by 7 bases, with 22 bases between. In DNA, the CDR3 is TGTGCCAGCAGTAAATGGGACCCTCTCCTCATAAATACGCAGTATTTT. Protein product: CASSKWDPLLINTQYF.

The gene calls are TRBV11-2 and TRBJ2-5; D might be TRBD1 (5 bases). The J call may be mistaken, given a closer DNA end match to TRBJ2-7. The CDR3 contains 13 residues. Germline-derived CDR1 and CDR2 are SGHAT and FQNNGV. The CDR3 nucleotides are TGTGCCAGCAGCTTAGATTTCAGGGCCGAGCAGTACTTC. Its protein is CASSLDFRAEQYF.

DNA for the CDR3: TGTGCCAGCAGCATACAGGGACCCACAGATACGCAGTATTTT. As protein: CASSIQGPTDTQYF. This sequence joins TRBV11-3 and TRBJ2-3; D may be TRBD1 (6 bases). CDR1 is SGHNT, CDR2 YENEEA, per germline. The V end lost 5 bases, the J end lost 2 bases, and 11 bases lay between the germline ends. This CDR3 has 14 amino acids.

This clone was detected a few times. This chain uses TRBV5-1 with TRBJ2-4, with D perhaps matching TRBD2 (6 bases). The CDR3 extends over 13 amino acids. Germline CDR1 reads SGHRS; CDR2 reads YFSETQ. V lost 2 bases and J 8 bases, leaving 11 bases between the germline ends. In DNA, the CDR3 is TGCGCCAGCAGCTTCAGCGGGTCGGACATTCAGTACTTC. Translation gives CASSFSGSDIQYF.

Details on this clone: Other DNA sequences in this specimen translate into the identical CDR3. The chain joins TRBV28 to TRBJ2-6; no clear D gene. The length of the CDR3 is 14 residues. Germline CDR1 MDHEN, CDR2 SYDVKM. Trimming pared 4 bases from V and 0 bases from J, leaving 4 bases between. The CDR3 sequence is CASSYNSGANVLTF. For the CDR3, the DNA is TGTGCCAGCAGTTATAACTCTGGGGCCAACGTCCTGACTTTC.

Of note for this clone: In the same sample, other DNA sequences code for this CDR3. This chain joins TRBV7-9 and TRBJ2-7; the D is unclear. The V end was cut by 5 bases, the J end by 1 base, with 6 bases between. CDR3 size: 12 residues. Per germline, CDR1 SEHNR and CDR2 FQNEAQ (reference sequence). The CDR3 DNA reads TGTGCCAGCAGCCTGACTTCCTACGAGCAGTACTTC. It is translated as CASSLTSYEQYF.

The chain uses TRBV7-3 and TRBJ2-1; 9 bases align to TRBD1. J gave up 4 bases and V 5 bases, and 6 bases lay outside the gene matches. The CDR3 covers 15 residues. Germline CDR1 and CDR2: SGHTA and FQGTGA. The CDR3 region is CASSPRDRVYNEQFF. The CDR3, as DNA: TGTGCCAGCAGCCCCCGGGACAGGGTGTACAATGAGCAGTTCTTC. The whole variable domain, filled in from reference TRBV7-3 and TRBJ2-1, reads GAGVSQTPSNKVTEKGKYVELRCDPISGHTALYWYRQSLGQGPEFLIYFQGTGAADDSGLPNDRFFAVRPEGSVSTLKIQRTERGDSAVYLCASSPRDRVYNEQFFGPGTRLTVL.

The CDR3 here is CAHGLGGDNEKLFF. DNA for the CDR3: TGTGCACACGGGCTTGGGGGAGATAATGAAAAACTGTTTTTT. The genes are TRBV30 and TRBJ1-4, with D possibly being TRBD1 (5 bases). The V gene's germline CDR1 is GTSNPN and CDR2 SVGIG (reference sequence). CDR3 length equals 14 residues.

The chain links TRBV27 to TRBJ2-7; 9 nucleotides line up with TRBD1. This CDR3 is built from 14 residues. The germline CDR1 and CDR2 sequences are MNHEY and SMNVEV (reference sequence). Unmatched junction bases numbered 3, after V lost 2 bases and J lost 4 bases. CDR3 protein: CASSLNRGQYEQYF. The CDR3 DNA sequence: TGTGCCAGCAGTTTAAACAGGGGGCAATACGAGCAGTACTTC.

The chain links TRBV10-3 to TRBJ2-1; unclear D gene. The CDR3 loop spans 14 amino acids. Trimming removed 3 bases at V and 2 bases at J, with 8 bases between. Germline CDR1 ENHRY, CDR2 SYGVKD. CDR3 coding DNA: TGTGCCATCAGTGAAGGAGACACCTACAATGAGCAGTTCTTC. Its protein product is CAISEGDTYNEQFF.

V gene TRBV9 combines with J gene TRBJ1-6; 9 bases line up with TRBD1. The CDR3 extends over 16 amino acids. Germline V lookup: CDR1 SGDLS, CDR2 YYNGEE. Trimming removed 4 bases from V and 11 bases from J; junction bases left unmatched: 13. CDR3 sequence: CASSTTGGMGLAPLHF. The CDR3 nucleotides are TGTGCCAGCAGCACTACAGGGGGCATGGGTCTGGCACCCCTCCACTTT.

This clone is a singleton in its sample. CDR3 region: CASSLEDRSYEQYF. CDR3 coding DNA: TGTGCCAGCAGTTTGGAAGACAGGTCCTACGAGCAGTACTTC. This sequence joins TRBV28 and TRBJ2-7, with a possible D match to TRBD1 (6 bases). V dropped 3 bases and J dropped 1 base, with 10 bases sitting between them. This CDR3 region has 14 residues. Germline V gene sequence: CDR1 MDHEN, CDR2 SYDVKM.

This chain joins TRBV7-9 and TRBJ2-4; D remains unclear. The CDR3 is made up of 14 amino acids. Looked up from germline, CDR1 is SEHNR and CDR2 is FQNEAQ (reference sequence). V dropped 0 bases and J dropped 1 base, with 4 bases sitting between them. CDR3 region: CASSLAGAKNIQYF. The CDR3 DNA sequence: TGTGCCAGCAGCTTAGCGGGGGCCAAAAACATTCAGTACTTC.

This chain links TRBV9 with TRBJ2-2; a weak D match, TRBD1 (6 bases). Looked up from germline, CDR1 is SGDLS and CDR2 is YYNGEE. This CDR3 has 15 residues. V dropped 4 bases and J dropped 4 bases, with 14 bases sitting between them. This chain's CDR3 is CASSTLTGSTGELFF. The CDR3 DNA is TGTGCCAGCAGCACTCTCACAGGGTCCACCGGGGAGCTGTTTTTT.

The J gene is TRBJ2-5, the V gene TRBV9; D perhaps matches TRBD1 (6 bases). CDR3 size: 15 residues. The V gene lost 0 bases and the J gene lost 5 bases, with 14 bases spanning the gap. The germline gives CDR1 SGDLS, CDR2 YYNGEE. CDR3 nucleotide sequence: TGTGCCAGCAGCGTAGGTCAGGGGTTCCTTGAGACCCAGTACTTC. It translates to CASSVGQGFLETQYF.